This TCR beta chain comes out of a study of blood T cell repertoires in COVID-19. In germline, CDR1 is MDHEN, CDR2 SYDVKM. Trimming took off 5 bases at V and 4 bases at J, with 15 bases between the two ends. CDR3 length: 14 residues. Methods used by the authors: Researchers report that nucleated cell counts were estimated from reference gene primer amplification. Generated by immunoSEQ multiplex PCR, the TCRdb table keeps only in-frame clones and is missing some. V, J and clone size reflect that table, while D and trimming were determined from the DNA. The sample has hundreds of thousands of clones; about 87% are singletons.

The receptor comes from a woman aged 30 to 39 with COVID-19, enrolled during active disease. Input material: peripheral blood. The V gene is TRBV28, the J gene TRBJ2-7, with D perhaps matching TRBD2 (6 bases). The CDR3 protein is CASSLRGYNYEQYF. The CDR3 nucleotides are TGTGCCAGCAGTCTCCGGGGGTATAATTACGAGCAGTACTTC.